The present T cell receptor beta chain was sequenced within a study of T-cell memory formation after mild COVID-19. For the study at large: TCR clustering was largely donor specific.

The V end lost 1 base, the J end lost 4 bases, and 12 bases lay between the germline ends. In germline, CDR1 is MGHRA, CDR2 YSYEKL. This CDR3 has 15 amino acids. Details on this clonotype: Its antigen is as yet unknown.

Overall study findings and caveats: Contracting clones, day 15 to 85, had balanced CD4/CD8, and later expanders favored CD4+. Pre-infection memory showed some responding clones, and this suggested that cross-reactive memory joined.

TCRdb processed the 5' RACE reads anew with MiXCR; each CDR3 protein has one entry. The table lists 100,000 to 120,000 distinct CDR3 sequences, roughly a sixth of them singletons. Source material: PBMCs or a T cell subset sorted from them (not recorded which). J is TRBJ2-3 and V is TRBV4-1; D is unresolved. The source is a young man who had mild COVID-19 (a few samples of this study predate the infection). Cell type and time point are not known. The CDR3 DNA follows: TGCGCCAGCAGCCAAGCTCACCCGGTCCCAGATACGCAGTATTTT. This codes for CASSQAHPVPDTQYF.